These T cell receptor beta chains were read from a single sample in a study of vaccination and CD4 T cells after COVID-19. A single record per CDR3 protein comes from TCRdb applying MiXCR to the PCR reads. The data contain approximately 18,000 distinct CDR3 sequences, 44% of them singletons. Their antigens are not known. The sequencing here drew on CD4+ T cells from blood, cultured in vitro, taken about 7 months after SARS-CoV-2 vaccination. These TCRs come from a human donor who had recovered from COVID-19. Each CDR3 is given without its conserved first and last residue.

v_call,cdr3_length,cdr3_aa
TRBV20-1,13,SASPTSGVTDTQY
TRBV7-2,12,ASSPPGRTGELF
TRBV7-9,13,ASSLAPVSNSPLH
TRBV2,11,ASSEALAETQY
TRBV25-1,14,ASSLASGRWGETQY
TRBV15,13,ATSRDPLAVETQY
TRBV11-1,10,ASSLEQRRAF
TRBV6-2/TRBV6-3,12,ASQDGGENTEAF
TRBV7-2,14,ASSLGASRRTDTQY
TRBV20-1,11,SARWTGVAGYT
TRBV6-4,13,ASSVTSGSYNEQF
TRBV6-1,10,ASTRDTPNQF
TRBV20-1,12,SARLAGATDTQY
TRBV4-1,13,ASRPGLAGRNEQY
TRBV20-1,13,SARDSNSVQETQY
TRBV5-6,13,ASSSSGGIGTEAF
TRBV6-2/TRBV6-3,12,ASSRLGRKSGYT
TRBV7-9,13,ASKIGSGESYEQY
TRBV6-1,14,ASSELLGTGEETQY
TRBV7-2,12,ASGALGKYNEQF
TRBV7-7,14,ASSPSRDRGFYGYT
TRBV6-1,12,ASSAQGVEYEQY
TRBV6-1,12,ATPEGTSLYEQY
TRBV7-9,15,ASSLMKGRSANYGYT
TRBV7-2,15,ASSVLAGGPVLETQY
TRBV7-9,11,ASSFGSGTEAF
TRBV27,17,ASSRRGSWEGGPQETQY
TRBV24-1,11,ATSGFSTDTQY
TRBV2,12,ASSVFLVQETQY
TRBV30,11,AWSVRSRETQY
TRBV28,12,ASSSPSRGYGYT
TRBV7-6,13,ASSLDLGVSYEQY
TRBV6-2/TRBV6-3,12,ASSDYGGSQPQH
TRBV20-1,12,SARDTGQGLGYT
TRBV24-1,14,ATSAASGEHRETQY
TRBV7-2,11,ASSRGQGTEAF